A single TCR beta chain is shown here with its context. What it recognizes is unknown. CDR3 size: 15 residues. Trimming took 0 bases from V and 4 from J, leaving 12 bases between them. Germline CDR1 reads SGHTA; CDR2 reads FQGNSA. This entry is derived from a study of T cell responses to AZD1222 COVID-19 vaccine. Study conclusions and caveats: All repertoire sampling was performed exclusively after the peak T cell response. Among the donors, most were white British and more were female, and clonal diversity was possibly underestimated.

Repertoires were generated with immunoSEQ multiplex PCR, while TCRdb's copy carries only in-frame clones and drops some. The sample records some 100,000 clones, around 90% being singletons. This receptor was taken from an adult in good health. The chain recombines TRBV7-2 with TRBJ1-2, with D possibly being TRBD1 (6 bases). The specimen comprised peripheral blood, sampled on day 0 of AZD1222 vaccination. CDR3 DNA: TGTGCCAGCAGCTTAGCTTTTGGGGGCGGCTATGGCTACACCTTC. Encoded protein: CASSLAFGGGYGYTF.